This entry is about one T cell receptor beta chain. Its antigen is undetermined. Time point in this sample: cycle 4 day 1 (C4D1), after 5 to 7 weeks of nivolumab. Following autologous stem cell transplantation, relapse occurred in every patient, and exposure to brentuximab vedotin varied. This entry is derived from a study of PD-1 blockade in classical Hodgkin lymphoma. Whole-study results and caveats: Complete responders' diversity at baseline resembled that of newly diagnosed patients. Patients excluded were those beginning nivolumab under 1 year after ASCT. Relapsed/refractory patients reportedly had the lowest baseline TCR diversity, below newly diagnosed patients, who were below healthy donors. Researchers reported that CD4+ TCR diversity, though not CD8+, rose significantly by C4D1.

Assay used: immunoSEQ multiplex PCR; TCRdb lists only in-frame clones, some missing. There are tens of thousands of clones in the sample; about 83% occur only once, and about a sixth lies in the top ten. CDR1 and CDR2 (germline): SNHLY, FYNNEI. Germline trimming cut 3 bases from V and 0 bases from J; bases unmatched to any gene: 1. CDR3 length equals 14 residues. This TCR came from a human donor with classical Hodgkin lymphoma. Sample: peripheral blood mononuclear cells (PBMCs), taken before the fourth cycle of nivolumab. V is TRBV2 and J is TRBJ2-7; 8 positions match TRBD1. As DNA, the CDR3 is TGTGCCAGCAGTGACCAGGGGGCCTCCTACGAGCAGTACTTC. This sequence encodes CASSDQGASYEQYF.